This T cell receptor beta chain appears in the sequencing data of a study of identical twins. This clonotype was seen a few times. Antigen specificity is unknown. Study-level points and caveats: Whereas memory repertoires showed no such difference, abundant cord blood beta clonotypes carried fewer insertions. Findings came from cross-sectional statistics, without long-term follow-up of donors.

Unique molecular identifiers were present on the cDNA, which also gained a universal primer site by template switching. From the 5' RACE reads, TCRdb called clonotypes with MiXCR, one entry per CDR3 protein. The sample has about 530,000 distinct CDR3 sequences, 12% to 15% seen once; the top ten hold 0.44%. This CDR3 comprises 14 residues. Trimming stripped 4 bases from V and 4 bases from J, with 8 bases between. The germline gives CDR1 MGHRA, CDR2 YSYEKL. This same sample was also part of a study on yellow fever vaccine responses in identical twins. Per that paper: As reported, the vaccine T cell response of twins seemed partly convergent and partly personalized.

Sequencing was performed on CD4+ T cells sorted from blood. The chain uses TRBV4-1 and TRBJ2-6; D gene unclear. The TCR sequence derives from a woman aged 18-29 years in good health. The CDR3 spells CASSPGVGANVLTF. CDR3 nucleotides: TGCGCCAGCAGCCCCGGCGTGGGGGCCAACGTCCTGACTTTC.